One and the same sample provided the 27 T cell receptor beta chains below, sequenced in a study of identical twins. TCRdb redid the calling of the 5' RACE reads with MiXCR, one entry per CDR3 protein. The sample lists 520,000 or so distinct CDR3 sequences, about 20% occurring once. This sample also belongs to another study, concerning T cells expressing NK-cell markers.

Source material: CD4+ T cells sorted from blood. The receptors derive from a woman under 30 in good health.

This clonotype occurred a few times. This chain's CDR3 is CASSLGDSNPYEQYF. The CDR3 DNA is TGTGCCAGCAGTTTGGGGGACAGTAACCCCTACGAGCAGTACTTC. The V and J genes are TRBV12-3 or TRBV12-4 and TRBJ2-7; 7 nucleotides line up with TRBD1. Unmatched junction bases numbered 7, after V lost 3 bases and J lost 2 bases. The CDR3 totals 15 residues.

CDR3 DNA sequence: TGTGCCAGCTCCCTAGTGGCCTACATCTCTGGGGCCAACGTCCTGACTTTC. Protein product: CASSLVAYISGANVLTF. The chain has TRBV6-1 and TRBJ2-6; D is ambiguous. The germline CDR1 and CDR2 sequences are MNHNS and SASEGT. The CDR3 has 17 amino acids. V was cut by 8 bases and J by 0 bases, with 17 bases left in between.

The CDR3 reads CASRAGQDNSNYGYTF. The CDR3 DNA follows: TGTGCCAGCAGGGCGGGACAGGACAACTCTAACTATGGCTACACCTTC. V and J are TRBV3-1 and TRBJ1-2; 8 bases match TRBD1. The length of the CDR3 is 16 residues. Germline V lookup: CDR1 LGHDT, CDR2 YNNKEL (reference sequence). V was clipped by 6 bases and J by 0 bases; unmatched bases: 9.

This chain connects TRBV10-1 to TRBJ2-3; weak D call: TRBD2 (6 bases). CDR1 is WNHNN and CDR2 is SYGVQD in the germline V gene (reference sequence). Trimming shortened V by 6 bases and J by 0 bases, and 13 bases separated the two germline ends. This CDR3 is built from 15 residues. This chain's CDR3 is CASRAGGASTDTQYF. The CDR3 DNA follows: TGCGCCAGCAGGGCCGGGGGTGCTAGCACAGATACGCAGTATTTT.

This rearrangement joins TRBV29-1 to TRBJ1-2; D call uncertain. V was cut by 8 bases and J by 6 bases, with 10 bases left in between. Per the germline V gene, CDR1 is SQVTM and CDR2 is ANQGSEA. CDR3 length: 10 residues. The CDR3 DNA reads as TGCAGCACCGAAGGGAATGGCTACACCTTC. Its translation: CSTEGNGYTF. The full variable domain, with the rest looked up from reference TRBV29-1 and TRBJ1-2, is SAVISQKPSRDICQRGTSLTIQCQVDSQVTMMFWYRQQPGQSLTLIATANQGSEATYESGFVIDKFPISRPNLTFSTLTVSNMSPEDSSIYLCSTEGNGYTFGSGTRLTVV.

This clonotype turned up a few times. This chain connects TRBV18 to TRBJ2-1, with a weak D call TRBD2 (5 bases). Germline V gene sequence: CDR1 KGHSH, CDR2 LQKENI. The CDR3 totals 15 residues. V shed 3 bases and J shed 0 bases, with 9 bases lying between them. CDR3 region: CASSPLSGSYNEQFF. In nucleotides, the CDR3 is TGTGCCAGCTCACCTTTAAGCGGCTCCTACAATGAGCAGTTCTTC.

There are many counts of this clonotype. CDR3 amino acids: CSARRVSSYNEQFF. The CDR3 region has the DNA TGCAGTGCTAGACGCGTTAGCTCCTACAATGAGCAGTTCTTC. The chain uses TRBV20-1 and TRBJ2-1; D not resolved. The CDR3 is 14 amino acids. Germline-derived CDR1 and CDR2 are DFQATT and SNEGSKA (reference sequence). The V gene lost 2 bases and the J gene lost 0 bases, with 8 bases spanning the gap.

This clonotype was seen repeatedly, ten times or more. V and J are TRBV19 and TRBJ1-2; D not resolved. V lost 3 bases and J lost 8, with 10 bases in between. This CDR3 has 12 amino acids. CDR1 and CDR2 from the germline V gene are LNHDA and SQIVND (reference sequence). The CDR3 coding sequence is TGTGCCAGTAGTATCACGAGTCGCGGCTACACCTTC. Its translation is CASSITSRGYTF.

This clonotype was counted a few times. The genes are TRBV12-3 or TRBV12-4 and TRBJ1-5; 7 nucleotides align to TRBD1. The J segment lost 4 bases and the V segment lost 3 bases, leaving 6 bases of the junction unmatched. The CDR3 is 15 residues long. The CDR3 sequence: CASSFRGTENQPQHF. The DNA for the CDR3 is TGTGCCAGCAGTTTTAGGGGGACAGAGAATCAGCCCCAGCATTTT.

This clonotype was seen ten or more times. The rearrangement uses TRBV6-5 and TRBJ1-2, with a possible D match to TRBD1 (6 bases). V was cut by 5 bases and J by 4 bases, with 8 bases left in between. Per the germline V gene, CDR1 is MNHEY and CDR2 is SVGAGI. The CDR3 is made up of 12 amino acids. This chain's CDR3 is CASSQQGYGYTF. The CDR3 DNA sequence: TGTGCCAGCAGTCAACAGGGCTATGGCTACACCTTC.

The chain joins TRBV20-1 to TRBJ2-7; perhaps TRBD2 as D (5 bases). CDR3 length: 12 residues. Trimming took 5 bases from V and 3 from J, leaving 11 bases between them. CDR1 is DFQATT, CDR2 SNEGSKA, per germline (reference sequence). In DNA form, the CDR3 reads TGCAGTGCTGAGGGCCCGAACTACGAGCAGTACTTC. Its translation is CSAEGPNYEQYF.

The chain is built from TRBV27 and TRBJ2-7; possible D gene TRBD2, 5 bases. The CDR3 length is 15 residues. Germline V gene sequence: CDR1 MNHEY, CDR2 SMNVEV (reference sequence). With 5 bases removed from V and 2 bases from J, the gap between germline ends came to 16 bases. The CDR3 spells CASSRERRRTYEQYF. CDR3 DNA sequence: TGTGCCAGCAGTAGGGAGAGACGGCGAACCTACGAGCAGTACTTC.

The chain combines TRBV9 with TRBJ2-2; 10 nucleotides align to TRBD1. The CDR3 has 16 amino acids. V dropped 4 bases and J dropped 5; count of bases not matched to a gene: 8. CDR1 and CDR2 from the germline V gene are SGDLS and YYNGEE. CDR3 sequence reads: CASSSPGTGVTGELFF. In nucleotides, the CDR3 is TGTGCCAGCAGCTCACCTGGGACAGGGGTTACCGGGGAGCTGTTTTTT.

V is TRBV2 and J is TRBJ2-3; D is possibly TRBD2 (6 bases). The CDR3 covers 15 residues. V lost 7 bases, J lost 1 base, and 15 bases lay in between. Germline CDR1 SNHLY, CDR2 FYNNEI. The CDR3 reads CASKKGTLGTDTQYF. In DNA form, the CDR3 reads TGTGCCAGCAAGAAAGGGACTTTAGGCACAGATACGCAGTATTTT. Full variable domain (outside the CDR3, taken from reference TRBV2 and TRBJ2-3): EPEVTQTPSHQVTQMGQEVILRCVPISNHLYFYWYRQILGQKVEFLVSFYNNEISEKSEIFDDQFSVERPDGSNFTLKIRSTKLEDSAMYFCASKKGTLGTDTQYFGPGTRLTVL.

This clonotype was counted between two and nine times. The chain combines TRBV7-9 with TRBJ2-3; D gene ambiguous. Germline loops: CDR1 SEHNR, CDR2 FQNEAQ (reference sequence). The CDR3 sequence is 11 residues long. V lost 10 bases and J 4 bases, leaving 9 bases between the germline ends. The DNA for the CDR3 is TGTGCCATCCTCCAGGCAGATACGCAGTATTTT. Translated: CAILQADTQYF. The full variable domain, in which reference TRBV7-9 and TRBJ2-3 provide the parts outside the CDR3, is DTGVSQNPRHKITKRGQNVTFRCDPISEHNRLYWYRQTLGQGPEFLTYFQNEAQLEKSRLLSDRFSAERPKGSFSTLEIQRTEQGDSAMYLCAILQADTQYFGPGTRLTVL.

The chain links TRBV18 to TRBJ2-7, with D perhaps TRBD1 or TRBD2 (6 bases each). Trimming left V 3 bases short and J 2 bases short, with 14 bases between. The germline gives CDR1 KGHSH, CDR2 LQKENI. This CDR3 is 15 amino acids long. CDR3 sequence reads: CASSPWGAVTYEQYF. The CDR3 DNA is TGTGCCAGCTCACCCTGGGGGGCTGTAACCTACGAGCAGTACTTC.

Only a few counts were recorded for this clonotype. This chain connects TRBV7-8 to TRBJ2-5; 8 nucleotides align to TRBD2. V lost 5 bases to trimming and J lost 5 bases; unmatched junction nucleotides: 13. Germline loops: CDR1 SGHVS, CDR2 FQNEAQ. The CDR3 runs 16 residues. The CDR3 loop is CASSPHIAGRDETQYF. CDR3 in DNA: TGTGCCAGCAGCCCCCACATAGCGGGAAGGGATGAGACCCAGTACTTC.

The sample holds a few counts of this clonotype. V usage is TRBV20-1 and J usage is TRBJ2-7, with D perhaps assigned TRBD1 or TRBD2 (5 bases each). Germline CDR1 is DFQATT and CDR2 is SNEGSKA (reference sequence). The V and J ends lost 5 bases and 2 bases respectively, with 13 bases between them. The CDR3 is 13 residues long. CDR3 protein: CSALGRNPYEQYF. As DNA, the CDR3 is TGCAGTGCTTTGGGACGTAACCCCTACGAGCAGTACTTC.

The rearrangement links TRBV10-3 to TRBJ2-2; 7 nucleotides agree with TRBD2. The germline gives CDR1 ENHRY, CDR2 SYGVKD. The CDR3 covers 15 residues. V gave up 7 bases and J gave up 0 bases; unmatched junction bases: 5. The CDR3 protein is CAITAGETNTGELFF. The CDR3 region has the DNA TGTGCCATCACTGCGGGGGAGACGAACACCGGGGAGCTGTTTTTT.

Only a few counts were recorded for this clonotype. The chain has TRBV9 and TRBJ1-1; 7 bases line up with TRBD1. The ends lost 0 bases at V and 10 bases at J; junction bases unmatched: 9. CDR3 size: 14 residues. Germline loops: CDR1 SGDLS, CDR2 YYNGEE. The chain's CDR3 is CASSVVGGGGAAFF. CDR3 nucleotides: TGTGCCAGCAGCGTAGTGGGAGGAGGGGGCGCAGCTTTCTTT.

Turning to this clonotype: Relative to the germline gene, one junction end is altered; a read error may explain this. The genes are TRBV12-3 or TRBV12-4 and TRBJ2-3; 11 nucleotides line up with TRBD2. The CDR3 loop spans 16 amino acids. CDR3 bases: TGTGCCAGCCGTTTAGCCGGGACTAGCGGATCAGATACGCAGTATTTT. Its translation: CASRLAGTSGSDTQYF.

This clonotype has just one count. The V gene is TRBV10-1, the J gene TRBJ2-5, with no clear D. The CDR3 consists of 15 residues. The ends were cut back, 0 bases at V and 2 bases at J, with 10 bases in the middle. Germline CDR1 WNHNN, CDR2 SYGVQD (reference sequence). CDR3: CASSESGAHQETQYF. CDR3 bases: TGCGCCAGCAGTGAGTCTGGAGCGCATCAAGAGACCCAGTACTTC.

The chain is built from TRBV6-1 and TRBJ2-3, with 9 nucleotides matching TRBD2. J lost 6 bases, V lost 11 bases, and 6 bases had no gene match. The CDR3 loop spans 12 amino acids. Germline CDR1 is MNHNS and CDR2 is SASEGT. CDR3 in amino acids: CAAAGGLDTQYF. CDR3 DNA: TGTGCCGCTGCGGGGGGGCTCGATACGCAGTATTTT.

This clonotype was counted ten times or more. The CDR3 DNA is TGCAGCGTTGAAGTCCGTGGATGGGGCAGGGGATACACCGGGGAGCTGTTTTTT. Translated: CSVEVRGWGRGYTGELFF. The V call is TRBV29-1, the J call TRBJ2-2; a possible D gene is TRBD1 (6 bases). Germline V CDR1 and CDR2: SQVTM, ANQGSEA. The CDR3 spans 18 residues. The germline V and J ends were trimmed by 1 base and 3 bases, with 21 bases remaining between them.

This chain links TRBV19 with TRBJ1-1; TRBD1 might be the D (5 bases). Trimming took 2 bases from V and 4 from J, leaving 17 bases between them. CDR3 length: 16 amino acids. Germline V gives CDR1 LNHDA, CDR2 SQIVND (reference sequence). CDR3 in DNA: TGTGCCAGTAGTATACTTCCGGGGCTTGGGGGCACTGAAGCTTTCTTT. Protein: CASSILPGLGGTEAFF.

This clonotype was seen a handful of times. V gene TRBV5-1 combines with J gene TRBJ1-1; D is uncertain. Germline values: CDR1 SGHRS, CDR2 YFSETQ. CDR3 length: 15 residues. The ends were cut back, 0 bases at V and 2 bases at J, with 11 bases in the middle. The CDR3, as DNA: TGCGCCAGCAGCTTGGCCCCCGGAAGCAACACTGAAGCTTTCTTT. This encodes CASSLAPGSNTEAFF.

The chain recombines TRBV29-1 with TRBJ1-5, with a weak D call TRBD1 (6 bases). CDR1 and CDR2 (germline): SQVTM, ANQGSEA. The V and J ends lost 6 bases and 3 bases respectively, with 12 bases between them. This CDR3 region has 13 residues. Here the CDR3 DNA reads TGCAGCGTCCGAGGGGGAAACAATCAGCCCCAGCATTTT. This gives the protein CSVRGGNNQPQHF.